Below, 22 T cell receptor beta chains from the same sample are listed, as sequenced in a study of metastatic and nonmetastatic thyroid tumors. TCRdb ran MiXCR on the PCR reads. The sample holds around 26,000 clones; about 13% are singletons and the top ten take under 20%. There were no patients who had received any treatment before thyroid surgery. Sequenced sample: blood. These receptors were collected from a female donor with papillary thyroid cancer or a benign thyroid nodule (not recorded which). Some clones in this sample may be carry-over from other donors' samples.

This clone was picked up many times. J is TRBJ1-1 and V is TRBV6-5; D is undetermined. The CDR3 runs 13 residues. Trimming removed 0 bases at V and 5 bases at J, with 7 bases between. The germline gives CDR1 MNHEY, CDR2 SVGAGI. CDR3 amino acids: CASSYSFLTEAFF. The CDR3 DNA reads as TGTGCCAGCAGTTACTCGTTTTTGACTGAAGCTTTCTTT.

This clone was seen ten or more times. This may come from a read error, since a much larger clone is one base off. The rearrangement joins TRBV7-2 to TRBJ2-2; D not certain. The V gene lost 0 bases and the J gene lost 6 bases, with 8 bases spanning the gap. Per the germline V gene, CDR1 is SGHTA and CDR2 is FQGNSA. The CDR3 spans 14 residues. In DNA, the CDR3 is TGTGCCAGCAGCTTAGCGTGGCTCGCCGGGGAGCTGTTTTTT. Residues: CASSLAWLAGELFF.

This clone came up many times. A much bigger clone sits one base away, suggesting this may be a read error. The chain links TRBV5-1 to TRBJ2-3; D unclear. The germline CDR1 and CDR2 sequences are SGHRS and YFSETQ. The CDR3 is made up of 14 amino acids. CDR3 sequence: CASGLVSSTDTQYF. For the CDR3, the DNA is TGCGCCAGCGGCTTGGTTTCTAGCACAGATACGCAGTATTTT.

This clone was observed many times. V is TRBV4-1 and J is TRBJ1-4; D possibly corresponds to TRBD1 (5 bases). Germline assignment: CDR1 MGHRA and CDR2 YSYEKL. The CDR3 is 15 residues long. Trimming removed 1 base from V and 8 bases from J, with 14 bases in between. This CDR3 reads CASSQVKGRLEKLFF. The CDR3 nucleotides read TGCGCCAGCAGCCAAGTTAAGGGACGACTCGAAAAACTGTTTTTT.

This clone was observed at least ten times. The chain combines TRBV5-4 with TRBJ1-4; 7 bases are shared with TRBD1. Germline assignment: CDR1 SGHNT and CDR2 YYREEE (reference sequence). CDR3 length: 16 residues. V trimming: 4 bases; J trimming: 10 bases; junction bases outside the gene matches: 16. The CDR3 region is CASSEGATGRGAKLFF. The CDR3, as DNA: TGTGCCAGCAGCGAGGGGGCGACGGGCCGAGGGGCAAAACTGTTTTTT.

In regard to this clone: One end of the junction is discordant with germline, which a read error may explain. This chain joins TRBV15 and TRBJ2-3; D remains ambiguous. Germline V CDR1 and CDR2: LNHNV, YYDKDF (reference sequence). The CDR3 consists of 14 residues. The CDR3 here is CATIRDRPVDTQYF. CDR3 in DNA: TGTGCCACCATCAGAGACCGTCCGGTGGATACGCAGTATTTT.

This clone was recorded at least ten times. V usage is TRBV10-3 and J usage is TRBJ2-3, with 11 bases that match TRBD1. The junction had 8 bases not matched to a gene; V was cut back by 10 bases and J by 2 bases. Germline CDR1 reads ENHRY; CDR2 reads SYGVKD. This CDR3 is built from 15 residues. The DNA for the CDR3 is TGTGCCACCATGGACAGGGGGCGAGCCACAGATACGCAGTATTTT. It codes for CATMDRGRATDTQYF.

This clone was counted ten times or more. This chain joins TRBV20-1 and TRBJ1-1; TRBD1 is a possible D gene (5 bases). The V gene lost 3 bases and the J gene lost 5 bases, with 16 bases spanning the gap. This CDR3 contains 14 residues. The germline V gene has CDR1 DFQATT and CDR2 SNEGSKA (reference sequence). The CDR3 region is CSARVQGIRTEAFF. CDR3 DNA: TGCAGTGCTAGGGTCCAGGGTATTAGGACTGAAGCTTTCTTT.

This clone was observed at least ten times. DNA for the CDR3: TGTGCCAGCAGCCTCGGGACAGGGGTCGAGACCCAGTACTTC. As protein: CASSLGTGVETQYF. The V call is TRBV11-2, the J call TRBJ2-5, with 10 bases fitting TRBD1. CDR1 and CDR2 from the germline V gene are SGHAT and FQNNGV. V trimming: 5 bases; J trimming: 5 bases; junction bases outside the gene matches: 5. The CDR3 has 14 amino acids.

This clone was seen at least ten times. The chain couples TRBV5-6 to TRBJ1-2; no clear D. The CDR3 totals 13 residues. V was pared by 4 bases and J by 1 base, with 8 bases between. Germline V gene data show CDR1 as SGHDT and CDR2 as YYEEEE. The CDR3 spells CASSPGSNYGYTF. CDR3 DNA sequence: TGTGCCAGCAGCCCCGGCAGTAACTATGGCTACACCTTC.

This clone has at least ten counts. The rearrangement uses TRBV30 and TRBJ2-1, with D tentatively TRBD2 (7 bases). The germline V gene encodes CDR1 GTSNPN and CDR2 SVGIG (reference sequence). The CDR3 covers 14 residues. Trimming pared 3 bases from V and 6 bases from J, leaving 15 bases between. The CDR3 loop is CAWSREGVSNEQFF. The CDR3 bases are TGTGCCTGGAGCAGGGAGGGGGTTAGCAATGAGCAGTTCTTC.

The chain recombines TRBV5-1 with TRBJ1-2; D is undetermined. The CDR3 covers 14 residues. Germline lookup yields CDR1 SGHRS and CDR2 YFSETQ. Trimming took off 9 bases at V and 8 bases at J, with 23 bases between the two ends. CDR3: CAISMGIRGVGYTF. As DNA, the CDR3 is TGCGCCATCTCGATGGGGATTCGGGGTGTCGGCTACACCTTC.

This clone was recorded at least ten times. This chain joins TRBV27 and TRBJ1-2; 9 nucleotides align to TRBD1. V lost 2 bases, J lost 8 bases, and 9 bases stayed unmatched. Germline V gives CDR1 MNHEY, CDR2 SMNVEV (reference sequence). CDR3 length: 15 amino acids. CDR3 sequence (DNA): TGTGCCAGCAGTTTAGGACAGGGGACGGGGAAGGGCTACACCTTC. It encodes CASSLGQGTGKGYTF.

The rearrangement uses TRBV2 and TRBJ2-5, with 9 bases identical to TRBD1. The junction had 4 bases not matched to a gene; V was cut back by 11 bases and J by 0 bases. CDR1 SNHLY and CDR2 FYNNEI come from the germline V gene. This CDR3 comprises 13 residues. This CDR3 is CAGDRGNQETQYF. DNA for the CDR3: TGTGCCGGTGACAGGGGGAACCAAGAGACCCAGTACTTC.

The chain has TRBV20-1 and TRBJ1-2; D remains unclear. Germline lookup yields CDR1 DFQATT and CDR2 SNEGSKA (reference sequence). V was trimmed by 4 bases and J by 4 bases, leaving 16 bases between them. The CDR3 is 14 amino acids. The DNA of the CDR3 is TGCAGTGCTAAAGTGGGGTCGCAGCTCTATGGCTACACCTTC. Amino acids: CSAKVGSQLYGYTF.

The J gene is TRBJ1-5, the V gene TRBV19, with TRBD1 identical over 8 bases. This CDR3 contains 18 residues. J gave up 1 base and V 6 bases, and 14 bases lay outside the gene matches. The V gene's germline CDR1 is LNHDA and CDR2 SQIVND (reference sequence). In nucleotides, the CDR3 is TGTGCCAGTAGGTCAATCGGACAGGGAATATCGAGCAATCAGCCCCAGCATTTT. This gives the protein CASRSIGQGISSNQPQHF.

The chain combines TRBV10-2 with TRBJ2-7, with D hard to call. Germline V gene lookup returns CDR1 WSHSY and CDR2 SAAADI. CDR3 length: 15 residues. Trimming took off 2 bases at V and 1 base at J, with 12 bases between the two ends. CDR3 in amino acids: CASSEPQVGSYEQYF. As DNA, the CDR3 is TGCGCCAGCAGTGAGCCCCAAGTCGGTTCCTACGAGCAGTACTTC.

V usage is TRBV3-1 and J usage is TRBJ1-5; TRBD1 might be the D (5 bases). V lost 0 bases to trimming and J lost 7 bases, with 13 bases between them. This CDR3 comprises 15 residues. Germline loops: CDR1 LGHDT, CDR2 YNNKEL (reference sequence). CDR3: CASSQDGSRDQPQHF. For the CDR3, the DNA is TGTGCCAGCAGCCAAGATGGATCCAGGGACCAGCCCCAGCATTTT.

In its sample, this clone was seen many times. V and J are TRBV12-3 or TRBV12-4 and TRBJ2-1; unclear D gene. The CDR3 length is 13 residues. Deletions cut 8 bases from V and 5 bases from J, with 13 bases between. The CDR3 reads CASSTQVNNEQFF. The CDR3 nucleotides read TGTGCCAGCTCGACTCAGGTGAACAATGAGCAGTTCTTC.

This clone came up many times. V and J are TRBV11-3 and TRBJ2-7; D might be TRBD2 (6 bases). The CDR3 length is 15 residues. The germline V gene encodes CDR1 SGHNT and CDR2 YENEEA. V lost 1 base to trimming and J lost 0 bases, with 10 bases between them. DNA of the CDR3: TGTGCCAGCAGCTTAGTTCTAGCGAGCTCCTACGAGCAGTACTTC. This encodes CASSLVLASSYEQYF.

This clone was counted only a few times. A much larger clone lies a single base off, so this may be a read error. The chain uses TRBV6-4 and TRBJ2-1, with D unclear. This CDR3 region has 14 residues. Trimming removed 0 bases from V and 7 bases from J, with 10 bases in between. Per germline, CDR1 MRHNA and CDR2 SNTAGT. This chain's CDR3 is CASSDSSWQNEQFF. The DNA of the CDR3 is TGTGCCAGCAGTGACTCGTCATGGCAGAATGAGCAGTTCTTC.

This clone was recorded a few times. This sequence may be a read error, since a much larger clone differs from it by one base. The same CDR3 also results from other DNA sequences found in this sample. This CDR3 is CASSRGGQGEKLFF. Written as DNA, the CDR3 is TGTGCCAGCAGTCGGGGAGGGCAGGGGGAAAAACTGTTTTTT. The V call is TRBV28, the J call TRBJ1-4; weak D call: TRBD1 (6 bases). The CDR3 length is 14 residues. The germline V gene has CDR1 MDHEN and CDR2 SYDVKM. Between the trimmed V and J ends, which lost 5 bases and 8 bases, there was a span of 15 bases.